Listed below are T cell receptor beta chains from one sample, sequenced in a study of beta chain features in type 1 diabetes. Profiled with immunoSEQ multiplex PCR; TCRdb holds only in-frame clones, not every one. The sample includes 310,000 or so clones, approximately 10% seen only once; the top ten take about 1%. The specimen sequenced was central memory CD4+ T cells from blood. Receptors were obtained from a man under 40 with type 1 diabetes. Each CDR3 is given with its conserved first and last residue. The order of the fields is clone size, V gene, J gene, D gene, CDR3 protein, CDR3 DNA. The D gene is left open where the match is weak. Not all rows give a size; the values are once, few, many and, for expanded clones, a class.

size: few; V: TRBV4-1; J: TRBJ2-7; D: NA; CDR3: CASSQDWGTTVPYEQYF; DNA: TGCGCCAGCAGCCAAGATTGGGGGACAACTGTTCCCTACGAGCAGTACTTC
size: few; V: TRBV7-9; J: TRBJ2-3; D: TRBD1; CDR3: CASSSDSGQGGTQYF; DNA: TGTGCCAGCAGCTCCGACTCGGGACAGGGAGGTACGCAGTATTTT
size: NA; V: TRBV27; J: TRBJ2-4; D: NA; CDR3: CASSRITDHLAKNIQYF; DNA: TGTGCCAGCAGCCGAATCACAGATCACCTAGCCAAAAACATTCAGTACTTC
size: NA; V: TRBV7-9; J: TRBJ2-3; D: NA; CDR3: CASSPGEARTDTQYF; DNA: TGTGCCAGCAGCCCGGGAGAGGCCCGCACAGATACGCAGTATTTT
size: NA; V: TRBV7-2; J: TRBJ2-7; D: TRBD2; CDR3: CASSSRYFQRGGREQYF; DNA: TGTGCCAGCAGCTCCCGCTATTTTCAGCGGGGGGGAAGGGAGCAGTACTTC
size: NA; V: TRBV10-3; J: TRBJ2-3; D: NA; CDR3: CAIAGAVSTDTQYF; DNA: TGTGCCATCGCGGGGGCCGTAAGCACAGATACGCAGTATTTT
size: few; V: TRBV15; J: TRBJ1-2; D: TRBD1; CDR3: CATSRGGTGNVDGYTF; DNA: TGTGCCACCAGCAGAGGGGGGACAGGGAATGTGGATGGCTACACCTTC
size: NA; V: TRBV11-2; J: TRBJ2-2; D: NA; CDR3: CASSLVGAGELFF; DNA: TGTGCCAGCAGCTTAGTAGGCGCCGGGGAGCTGTTTTTT
size: NA; V: TRBV2; J: TRBJ1-1; D: NA; CDR3: CASKREHEAFF; DNA: TGTGCCAGCAAAAGGGAGCATGAAGCTTTCTTT
size: NA; V: TRBV7-2; J: TRBJ1-4; D: NA; CDR3: CASSPYLGEKLFF; DNA: TGTGCCAGCAGCCCGTACTTGGGGGAAAAACTGTTTTTT
size: NA; V: TRBV6-5; J: TRBJ1-2; D: TRBD1; CDR3: CASSRDRLLGYTF; DNA: TGTGCCAGCAGTAGGGACAGACTATTGGGCTACACCTTC
size: few; V: TRBV5-6; J: TRBJ2-7; D: NA; CDR3: CASSSRSGSPWTYEQYF; DNA: TGTGCCAGCAGCTCAAGGTCCGGGTCGCCCTGGACCTACGAGCAGTACTTC
size: few; V: TRBV2; J: TRBJ1-6; D: NA; CDR3: CASTEDSNSPLHF; DNA: TGTGCCAGCACCGAAGACAGCAATTCACCCCTCCACTTT
size: few; V: TRBV5-1; J: TRBJ2-3; D: NA; CDR3: CASSLGGAPSTDTQYF; DNA: TGCGCCAGCAGCTTGGGCGGGGCACCTAGCACAGATACGCAGTATTTT
size: many; V: TRBV5-1; J: TRBJ2-2; D: TRBD1; CDR3: CASSGLTGSNTGELFF; DNA: TGCGCCAGCAGCGGTTTGACAGGGTCGAACACCGGGGAGCTGTTTTTT
size: NA; V: TRBV23-1; J: TRBJ2-5; D: TRBD1; CDR3: CASSPLFDRGTAEETQYF; DNA: TGCGCCAGCAGTCCCTTATTTGACAGGGGAACGGCAGAAGAGACCCAGTACTTC
size: many; V: TRBV28; J: TRBJ2-7; D: NA; CDR3: CASSLLPLAAQYF; DNA: TGTGCCAGCAGTTTATTACCGCTGGCGGCGCAGTACTTC
size: NA; V: TRBV5-4; J: TRBJ2-7; D: NA; CDR3: CASSLGGTYEQYF; DNA: TGTGCCAGCAGCTTGGGTGGGACCTACGAGCAGTACTTC
size: NA; V: TRBV30; J: TRBJ1-4; D: NA; CDR3: CAWSGPVGANEKLFF; DNA: TGTGCCTGGAGTGGTCCTGTGGGGGCTAATGAAAAACTGTTTTTT
size: NA; V: TRBV6-5; J: TRBJ2-7; D: TRBD1; CDR3: CASSYLRGPYYEQYF; DNA: TGTGCCAGCAGTTACCTTAGGGGGCCGTACTACGAGCAGTACTTC
size: NA; V: TRBV7-9; J: TRBJ1-1; D: NA; CDR3: CASSLVSGGNTEAFF; DNA: TGTGCCAGCAGCTTAGTGTCAGGCGGGAACACTGAAGCTTTCTTT
size: NA; V: TRBV30; J: TRBJ2-1; D: TRBD1; CDR3: CAWSSYGTGGDNEQFF; DNA: TGTGCCTGGAGTTCTTATGGGACAGGGGGTGACAATGAGCAGTTCTTC
size: few; V: TRBV4-1; J: TRBJ1-2; D: NA; CDR3: CASSQDGQGSRYTF; DNA: TGCGCCAGCAGCCAAGATGGGCAGGGGTCCCGCTACACCTTC
size: few; V: TRBV6-5; J: TRBJ2-3; D: TRBD1; CDR3: CASGLTGGSSTDTQYF; DNA: TGTGCCAGCGGTTTAACAGGGGGTTCTAGCACAGATACGCAGTATTTT
size: NA; V: TRBV18; J: TRBJ2-7; D: TRBD2; CDR3: CASSLGLAHSYEQYF; DNA: TGTGCCAGCTCACTCGGACTAGCTCATTCCTACGAGCAGTACTTC
size: few; V: TRBV5-1; J: TRBJ2-7; D: TRBD1; CDR3: CASSSQGVDYEQYF; DNA: TGCGCCAGCAGCTCCCAGGGGGTGGACTACGAGCAGTACTTC
size: NA; V: TRBV10-3; J: TRBJ2-5; D: TRBD2; CDR3: CAISESLAGKETQYF; DNA: TGTGCCATCAGTGAGTCCCTAGCGGGGAAAGAGACCCAGTACTTC
size: few; V: TRBV5-6; J: TRBJ1-1; D: TRBD1; CDR3: CASSSNRGSTEAFF; DNA: TGTGCCAGCAGCTCCAACAGGGGGTCCACTGAAGCTTTCTTT
size: many; V: TRBV23-1; J: TRBJ2-4; D: NA; CDR3: CASRQENIQYF; DNA: TGCGCCAGCCGCCAGGAAAACATTCAGTACTTC
size: few; V: TRBV6-5; J: TRBJ1-3; D: TRBD1; CDR3: CASRQGTGNTIYF; DNA: TGTGCCAGCCGACAGGGAACTGGAAACACCATATATTTT
size: many; V: TRBV5-1; J: TRBJ2-6; D: NA; CDR3: CASSSASTNSGANVLTF; DNA: TGCGCCAGCAGCTCAGCCTCGACTAACTCTGGGGCCAACGTCCTGACTTTC
size: NA; V: TRBV28; J: TRBJ2-7; D: TRBD1; CDR3: CASSESGTGKDEQYF; DNA: TGTGCCAGCAGTGAATCTGGGACAGGGAAAGACGAGCAGTACTTC
size: few; V: TRBV5-6; J: TRBJ1-1; D: NA; CDR3: CASSSYGPLNTEAFF; DNA: TGTGCCAGCAGCTCTTATGGACCGCTGAACACTGAAGCTTTCTTT
size: few; V: TRBV2; J: TRBJ2-7; D: TRBD1; CDR3: CASSEQGTAYEQYF; DNA: TGTGCCAGCAGTGAACAGGGGACAGCCTACGAGCAGTACTTC
size: few; V: TRBV20-1; J: TRBJ1-5; D: NA; CDR3: CSARSPQSQHF; DNA: TGCAGTGCTAGATCCCCTCAGTCCCAGCATTTT
size: NA; V: TRBV7-2; J: TRBJ2-3; D: NA; CDR3: CASSWQLSTDTQYF; DNA: TGTGCCAGCAGCTGGCAGTTAAGCACAGATACGCAGTATTTT
size: few; V: TRBV21-1; J: TRBJ1-2; D: NA; CDR3: CASTYDRVKNYGYTF; DNA: TGTGCCAGCACCTACGACAGGGTCAAAAACTATGGCTACACCTTC